The 21 T cell receptor beta chains below were found in one sample sequenced in a study of CD8+CD57+ T cells in acquired aplastic anemia. CDR3 and TCR beta VDJ profiling relied on a genomic DNA template. TCRdb fed the reads into MiXCR, producing one record per CDR3 protein. Of about 270,000 distinct CDR3 sequences listed, around 60% are singletons. The sequenced sample consisted of sorted CD4+, CD8+, or CD8+CD57+ T cells (not recorded which) from PBMCs. All receptors derive from a human donor with severe aplastic anemia or a healthy control (not recorded which).

The chain combines TRBV20-1 with TRBJ2-5, with 7 bases matching TRBD1. This CDR3 spans 12 amino acids. Germline V CDR1 and CDR2: DFQATT, SNEGSKA (reference sequence). Germline trimming cut 6 bases from V and 4 bases from J; bases unmatched to any gene: 5. The CDR3 protein is CSAQTGAETQYF. The CDR3 DNA follows: TGCAGTGCCCAAACAGGGGCAGAGACCCAGTACTTC.

The sample holds a few counts of this clonotype. The J gene is TRBJ1-1, the V gene TRBV24-1, with D possibly TRBD1 on 5 matching bases. The CDR3 has 13 residues. The V end lost 3 bases, the J end lost 8 bases, and 12 bases lay between the germline ends. Germline CDR1 and CDR2: KGHDR and SFDVKD. The CDR3 DNA sequence: TGTGCCACCAGTGATCCTAGTCGGGACGAAGCTTTCTTT. Amino acids: CATSDPSRDEAFF.

J is TRBJ2-1 and V is TRBV28; 8 nucleotides agree with TRBD1. This CDR3 spans 17 amino acids. V was pared by 7 bases and J by 0 bases, with 11 bases of the junction left unmatched. CDR1 and CDR2 (germline): MDHEN, SYDVKM. In DNA form, the CDR3 reads TGTGCCAGCAACCCCCGGACAGGGAAAAGCTCCTACAATGAGCAGTTCTTC. This translates into CASNPRTGKSSYNEQFF.

The chain combines TRBV14 with TRBJ2-7; TRBD2 might be the D (7 bases). V lost 2 bases, J lost 6 bases, and 14 bases lay in between. The CDR3 is 14 amino acids. Germline V lookup: CDR1 SGHDN, CDR2 FVKESK. CDR3 in amino acids: CASSQSTGGPEQYF. The CDR3 nucleotides read TGTGCCAGCAGCCAAAGCACCGGGGGGCCCGAGCAGTACTTC.

This clonotype was observed at least ten times. The chain combines TRBV7-2 with TRBJ2-2; 15 bases agree with TRBD2. CDR3 length equals 17 residues. V lost 5 bases and J lost 6; bases outside the gene matches: 7. Germline V CDR1 and CDR2: SGHTA, FQGNSA. For the CDR3, the DNA is TGTGCCAGCAGCACGAGCCGGACTAGCGGGGGGGCCGGGGAGCTGTTTTTT. Encoded protein: CASSTSRTSGGAGELFF.

This clonotype has only one observation. The junction departs from germline at one end; a sequencing error may be responsible. The chain joins TRBV10-3 to TRBJ1-4; D might be TRBD1 (6 bases). The CDR3 covers 14 residues. From germline, CDR1 is ENHRY and CDR2 SYGVKD. The CDR3 nucleotides are TGTGCCATCAGTGCAGGGGCAACGAATGAAAAACTGTTTTTT. Its protein product is CAISAGATNEKLFF.

The CDR3 DNA reads TGTGCCAGCAGCTTAGCGCAGAGCTCCTACAATGAGCAGTTCTTC. This gives the protein CASSLAQSSYNEQFF. The rearrangement links TRBV7-9 to TRBJ2-1; D is undetermined. CDR3 length: 15 residues. Trimming pared 0 bases from V and 0 bases from J, leaving 6 bases between. The germline V gene encodes CDR1 SEHNR and CDR2 FQNEAQ (reference sequence).

This rearrangement joins TRBV7-6 to TRBJ2-7, with D maybe TRBD1 (5 bases). The germline gives CDR1 SGHVS, CDR2 FNYEAQ. This CDR3 has 15 residues. Trimming removed 2 bases from V and 2 bases from J, with 13 bases in between. CDR3 amino acids: CASSLWAGKPYEQYF. For the CDR3, the DNA is TGTGCCAGCAGCTTATGGGCAGGGAAGCCCTACGAGCAGTACTTC.

This rearrangement joins TRBV29-1 to TRBJ2-7; 8 bases are shared with TRBD1. The length of the CDR3 is 14 residues. Losses at the gene ends were 6 bases for V and 6 bases for J; bases not matched to a gene: 13. The germline V gene encodes CDR1 SQVTM and CDR2 ANQGSEA. The CDR3 DNA sequence: TGCAGCGTGGGACTCTTGCAGGGGGCAAGCGAGCAGTACTTC. It yields the protein CSVGLLQGASEQYF.

This chain links TRBV9 with TRBJ1-6, with D uncertain. Germline assignment: CDR1 SGDLS and CDR2 YYNGEE. Between the trimmed V and J ends, which lost 4 bases and 2 bases, there was a span of 10 bases. The CDR3 has 15 residues. In DNA, the CDR3 is TGTGCCAGCAGCCAAGAGGGAACCTATAATTCACCCCTCCACTTT. Its protein is CASSQEGTYNSPLHF.

This rearrangement joins TRBV7-9 to TRBJ2-7, with D tentatively TRBD2 (5 bases). Trimming left V 5 bases short and J 0 bases short, with 14 bases between. The CDR3 consists of 15 residues. Germline V gene data show CDR1 as SEHNR and CDR2 as FQNEAQ (reference sequence). CDR3 loop: CASSRSSGNSYEQYF. The DNA of the CDR3 is TGTGCCAGCAGCCGATCATCCGGGAACTCCTACGAGCAGTACTTC.

This clonotype was seen at least ten times. V is TRBV7-2 and J is TRBJ2-7; D gene uncertain. Trimming took off 0 bases at V and 5 bases at J, with 20 bases between the two ends. CDR3 size: 17 residues. Germline lookup yields CDR1 SGHTA and CDR2 FQGNSA. CDR3 DNA: TGTGCCAGCAGCTTAGCGAGGCCGGGCCACGTGGCTGACGAGCAGTACTTC. This codes for CASSLARPGHVADEQYF. The variable domain in full, completed from reference TRBV7-2 and TRBJ2-7, reads GAGVSQSPSNKVTEKGKDVELRCDPISGHTALYWYRQSLGQGLEFLIYFQGNSAPDKSGLPSDRFSAERTGGSVSTLTIQRTQQEDSAVYLCASSLARPGHVADEQYFGPGTRLTVT.

This clonotype was seen a single time. The CDR3 nucleotides read TGTGCCAGCAGCCCAGGACAGGGACCCTCCGAGCAGTACTTC. Translation gives CASSPGQGPSEQYF. This chain links TRBV7-2 with TRBJ2-7; 8 positions agree with TRBD1. The CDR3 has 14 amino acids. Per germline, CDR1 SGHTA and CDR2 FQGNSA. The V gene end was trimmed by 5 bases and the J gene end by 6 bases; junction bases not matched to a gene: 9.

This clonotype was counted only a few times. CDR3 sequence: CAIRRTGEAYEQYF. CDR3 bases: TGTGCCATCAGGAGGACAGGGGAGGCCTACGAGCAGTACTTC. The V gene is TRBV10-3, the J gene TRBJ2-7; TRBD1 aligns across 9 bases. The V and J ends lost 6 bases and 2 bases, in that order; junction bases with no gene match: 5. CDR1 and CDR2 from the germline V gene are ENHRY and SYGVKD. CDR3 size: 14 residues.

As for this clonotype: Without the conserved terminal phenylalanine or tryptophan, this CDR3 likely stems from a read error. The limits of the CDR3 on the DNA are not certain, so only TCRdb's listed CDR3 is given. The V call is TRBV5-8, the J call TRBJ1-1. The CDR3 has 8 residues if both end residues are counted. Germline CDR1 is SGHTS and CDR2 is YDEGEE. The CDR3 is CASSLVLA.

V and J are TRBV20-1 and TRBJ2-7; D tentatively reads TRBD1 or TRBD2 (5 bases each). The germline gives CDR1 DFQATT, CDR2 SNEGSKA (reference sequence). Trimming took 0 bases from V and 2 from J, leaving 11 bases between them. The length of the CDR3 is 14 residues. CDR3 DNA: TGCAGTGCTAGAGAGTTTGGGACCCCCTACGAGCAGTACTTC. Translated: CSAREFGTPYEQYF.

This clonotype occurred once. DNA of the CDR3: TGCGCCAGCAGTTATAAACAGGGTATAGCTTTCTTT. It encodes CASSYKQGIAFF. The chain couples TRBV10-1 to TRBJ1-1; D is perhaps TRBD1 (6 bases). CDR1 is WNHNN, CDR2 SYGVQD, per germline (reference sequence). The CDR3 consists of 12 residues. V lost 5 bases and J lost 10, with 14 bases in between.

The count of this clonotype is one. V gene TRBV2 combines with J gene TRBJ1-5, with 7 positions matching TRBD1. V lost 4 bases to trimming and J lost 7 bases; unmatched junction nucleotides: 7. Germline-derived CDR1 and CDR2 are SNHLY and FYNNEI. This CDR3 has 14 amino acids. The CDR3 DNA sequence: TGTGCCAGCAGTGGAAATACAGGGGACCAGCCCCAGCATTTT. Translating gives CASSGNTGDQPQHF.

This clonotype was observed at least ten times. The CDR3 sequence: CSAQRGGRGDTQYF. Written as DNA, the CDR3 is TGCAGTGCTCAGAGGGGGGGCCGAGGAGATACGCAGTATTTT. The chain recombines TRBV20-1 with TRBJ2-3; maybe TRBD2 (7 bases). Germline CDR1 and CDR2: DFQATT and SNEGSKA (reference sequence). Trimming left V 5 bases short and J 5 bases short, with 17 bases between. CDR3 length: 14 amino acids.

The chain is built from TRBV7-8 and TRBJ2-2; 11 bases line up with TRBD2. This CDR3 is built from 16 residues. V lost 5 bases and J lost 5; bases outside the gene matches: 7. The germline V gene encodes CDR1 SGHVS and CDR2 FQNEAQ. The CDR3 nucleotides read TGTGCCAGCAGCCCTCTAGCGGGAGGAGGAACCGGGGAGCTGTTTTTT. Translation gives CASSPLAGGGTGELFF.

V and J are TRBV20-1 and TRBJ1-6; 8 bases agree with TRBD1. V trimming: 5 bases; J trimming: 7 bases; junction bases outside the gene matches: 7. This CDR3 comprises 14 residues. Germline assignment: CDR1 DFQATT and CDR2 SNEGSKA (reference sequence). The CDR3 sequence: CSARGQGVNSPLHF. CDR3 DNA sequence: TGCAGTGCTCGTGGACAGGGAGTCAATTCACCCCTCCACTTT.